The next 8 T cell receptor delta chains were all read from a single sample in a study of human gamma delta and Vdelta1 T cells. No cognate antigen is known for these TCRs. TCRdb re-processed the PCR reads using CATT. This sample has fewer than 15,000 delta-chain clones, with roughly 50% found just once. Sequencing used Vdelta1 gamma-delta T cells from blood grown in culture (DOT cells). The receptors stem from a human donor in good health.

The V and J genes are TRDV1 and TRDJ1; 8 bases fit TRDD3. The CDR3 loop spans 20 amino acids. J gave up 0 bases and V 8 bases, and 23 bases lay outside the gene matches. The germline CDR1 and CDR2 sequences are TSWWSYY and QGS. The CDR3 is CALLMKKRSTGGSYTDKLIF. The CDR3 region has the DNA TGTGCTCTTCTAATGAAGAAGCGGAGTACTGGGGGTTCTTACACCGATAAACTCATCTTT.

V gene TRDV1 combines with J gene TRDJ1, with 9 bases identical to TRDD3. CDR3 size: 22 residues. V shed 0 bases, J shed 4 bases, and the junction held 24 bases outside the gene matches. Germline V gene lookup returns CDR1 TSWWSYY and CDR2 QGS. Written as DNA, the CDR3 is TGTGCTCTTGGGGAACTAACGCGGGTCCTACGCTACTGGGGGAACAGGCGCGATAAACTCATCTTT. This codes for CALGELTRVLRYWGNRRDKLIF.

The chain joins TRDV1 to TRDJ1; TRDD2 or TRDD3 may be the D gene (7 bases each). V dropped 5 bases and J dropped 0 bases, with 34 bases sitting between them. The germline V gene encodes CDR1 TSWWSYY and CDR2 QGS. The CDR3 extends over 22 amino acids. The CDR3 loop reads CALGHGLPSSNTGERNTDKLIF. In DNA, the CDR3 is TGTGCTCTTGGGCACGGCCTTCCTTCCTCTAATACTGGGGAACGGAACACCGATAAACTCATCTTT.

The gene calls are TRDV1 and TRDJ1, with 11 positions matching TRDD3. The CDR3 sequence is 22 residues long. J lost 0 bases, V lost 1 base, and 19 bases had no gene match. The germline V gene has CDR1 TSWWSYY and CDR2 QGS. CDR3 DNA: TGTGCTCTTGGGGAACACTACGGTAGGGTACTGGGGGATAGTTCGTACACCGATAAACTCATCTTT. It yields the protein CALGEHYGRVLGDSSYTDKLIF.

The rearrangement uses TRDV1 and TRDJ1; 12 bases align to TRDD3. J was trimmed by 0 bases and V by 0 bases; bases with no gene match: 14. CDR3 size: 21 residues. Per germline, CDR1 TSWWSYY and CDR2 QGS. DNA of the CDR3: TGTGCTCTTGGGGAACTTAACGCTGGGGGATACGCTCCCAATTACACCGATAAACTCATCTTT. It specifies CALGELNAGGYAPNYTDKLIF.

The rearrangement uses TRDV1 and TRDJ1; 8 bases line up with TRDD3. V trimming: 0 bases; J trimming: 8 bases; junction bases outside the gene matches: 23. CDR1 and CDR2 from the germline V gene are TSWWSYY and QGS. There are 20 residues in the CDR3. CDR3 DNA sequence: TGTGCTCTTGGGGAACTTAGGGGTCCTGACCCTGGGGGAGTCTCTTCAAAACTCATCTTT. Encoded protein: CALGELRGPDPGGVSSKLIF.

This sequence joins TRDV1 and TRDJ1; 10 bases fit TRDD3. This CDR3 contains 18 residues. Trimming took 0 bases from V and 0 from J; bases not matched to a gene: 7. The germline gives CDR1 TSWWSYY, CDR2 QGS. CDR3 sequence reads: CALGELWATGGYTDKLIF. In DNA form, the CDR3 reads TGTGCTCTTGGGGAACTATGGGCTACTGGGGGATACACCGATAAACTCATCTTT.

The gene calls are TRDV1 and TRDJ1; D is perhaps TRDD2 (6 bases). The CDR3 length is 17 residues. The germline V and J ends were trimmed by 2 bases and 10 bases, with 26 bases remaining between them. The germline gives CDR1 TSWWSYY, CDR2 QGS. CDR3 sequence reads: CALGEASPTGGWEILIF. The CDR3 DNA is TGTGCTCTTGGGGAAGCATCTCCTACGGGCGGTTGGGAGATACTCATCTTT.